This T cell receptor beta chain is from a study of cytomegalovirus exposure and HLA in healthy donors. PCR was performed using 60 Vbeta and 13 Jbeta primers. Method: immunoSEQ multiplex PCR; TCRdb's copy keeps in-frame clones and lacks some. The data show about 120,000 clones, about four fifths seen once. Study observations and caveats: Approximately 17,000 TCR beta sequences were associated with HLA alleles at 0.05 false discovery rate in a later analysis.

Germline V gene sequence: CDR1 LNHNV, CDR2 YYDKDF (reference sequence). The CDR3 contains 14 residues. In regard to this clone: Its matching antigen is unknown.

The rearrangement links TRBV15 to TRBJ2-5; 7 bases align to TRBD1. The end of the DNA is better explained by TRBJ2-7, so the J call may be wrong. The receptor was isolated from a female donor in good health and CMV-seropositive. Specimen: PBMCs. CDR3 in DNA: TGTGCCACCGACAGACAGGGATTCTCCTACGAGCAGTACTTC. Its protein is CATDRQGFSYEQYF.